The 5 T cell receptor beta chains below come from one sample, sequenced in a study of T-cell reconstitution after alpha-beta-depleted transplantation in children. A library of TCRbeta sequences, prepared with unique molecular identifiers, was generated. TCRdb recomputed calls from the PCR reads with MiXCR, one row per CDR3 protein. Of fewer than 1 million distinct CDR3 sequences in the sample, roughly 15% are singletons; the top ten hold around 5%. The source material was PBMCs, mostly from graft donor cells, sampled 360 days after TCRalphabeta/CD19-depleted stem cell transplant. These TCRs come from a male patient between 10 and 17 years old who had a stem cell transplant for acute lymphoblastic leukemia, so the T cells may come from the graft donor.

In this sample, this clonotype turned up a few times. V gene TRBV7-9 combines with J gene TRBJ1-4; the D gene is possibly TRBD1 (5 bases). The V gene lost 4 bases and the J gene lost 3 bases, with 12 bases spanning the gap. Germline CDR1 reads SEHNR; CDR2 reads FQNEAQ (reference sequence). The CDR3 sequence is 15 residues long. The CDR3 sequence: CASSSGGQPNEKLFF. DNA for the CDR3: TGTGCCAGCAGCTCCGGCGGACAACCTAATGAAAAACTGTTTTTT.

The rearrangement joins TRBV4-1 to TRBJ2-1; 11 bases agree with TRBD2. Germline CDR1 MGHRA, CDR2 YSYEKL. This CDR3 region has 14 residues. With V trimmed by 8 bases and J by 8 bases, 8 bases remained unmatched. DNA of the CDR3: TGCGCCAGCCAAACTAGCGGGAGTCGAGATGAGCAGTTCTTC. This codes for CASQTSGSRDEQFF.

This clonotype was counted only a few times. The DNA for the CDR3 is TGTGCCAGCAATATCGGTGGGGCCAACGTCCTGACTTTC. It encodes CASNIGGANVLTF. The chain combines TRBV9 with TRBJ2-6; no firm D call. Deletions cut 6 bases from V and 3 bases from J, with 7 bases between. The CDR3 loop spans 13 amino acids. The germline V gene encodes CDR1 SGDLS and CDR2 YYNGEE.

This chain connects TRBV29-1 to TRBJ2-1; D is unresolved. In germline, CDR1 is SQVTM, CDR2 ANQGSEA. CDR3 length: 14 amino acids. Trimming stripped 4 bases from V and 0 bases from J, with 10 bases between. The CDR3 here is CSVGRFSSYNEQFF. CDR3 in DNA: TGCAGCGTTGGACGGTTTAGCTCCTACAATGAGCAGTTCTTC.

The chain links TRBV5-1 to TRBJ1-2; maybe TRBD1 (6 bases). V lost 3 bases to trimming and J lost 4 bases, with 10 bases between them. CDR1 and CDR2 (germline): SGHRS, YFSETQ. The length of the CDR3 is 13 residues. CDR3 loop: CASSSRDIYGYTF. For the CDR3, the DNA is TGCGCCAGCAGCTCCCGGGACATCTATGGCTACACCTTC.